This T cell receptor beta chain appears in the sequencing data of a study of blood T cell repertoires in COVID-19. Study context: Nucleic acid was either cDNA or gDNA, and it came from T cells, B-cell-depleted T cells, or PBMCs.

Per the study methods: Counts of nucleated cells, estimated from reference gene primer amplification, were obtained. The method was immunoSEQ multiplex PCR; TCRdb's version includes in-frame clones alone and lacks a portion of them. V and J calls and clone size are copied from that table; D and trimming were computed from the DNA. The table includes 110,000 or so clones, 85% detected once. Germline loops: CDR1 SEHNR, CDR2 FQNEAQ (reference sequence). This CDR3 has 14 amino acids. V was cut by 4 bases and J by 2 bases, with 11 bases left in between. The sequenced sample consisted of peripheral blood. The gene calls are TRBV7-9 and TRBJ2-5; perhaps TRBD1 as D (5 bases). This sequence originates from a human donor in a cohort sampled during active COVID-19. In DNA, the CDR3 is TGTGCCAGCAGCTCTGGCAGGGAACAAGAGACCCAGTACTTC. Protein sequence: CASSSGREQETQYF.